A single sample is the source of the 26 T cell receptor beta chains below, sequenced in a study of cytomegalovirus exposure and HLA in healthy donors. Both 60 Vbeta primers and 13 Jbeta primers went into the PCR. TCRdb keeps only in-frame clones here, not all; method: immunoSEQ multiplex PCR. The profile shows some 190,000 clones, around 83% of them singletons. The specimen sequenced was PBMCs. Receptor source: a man aged 40-50 years in good health and CMV-seropositive.

The J gene is TRBJ2-5, the V gene TRBV6-5, with a tentative D call TRBD2 (7 bases). Germline V gene sequence: CDR1 MNHEY, CDR2 SVGAGI. The V end was cut by 0 bases, the J end by 5 bases, with 13 bases between. This CDR3 is built from 15 residues. The CDR3 region has the DNA TGTGCCAGCAGTTACTCGGGGGGGGCGTTTGAGACCCAGTACTTC. Protein: CASSYSGGAFETQYF.

The sample holds a few counts of this clone. The J gene is TRBJ1-2, the V gene TRBV5-1; the D is unclear. The CDR3 runs to 15 residues. Trimming took off 0 bases at V and 8 bases at J, with 17 bases between the two ends. Germline lookup yields CDR1 SGHRS and CDR2 YFSETQ. The CDR3 coding sequence is TGCGCCAGCAGCTTGGCCTTCGACAAATCGTGGGGCTACACCTTC. Translating gives CASSLAFDKSWGYTF.

This clone has more than one count but fewer than ten. This chain connects TRBV28 to TRBJ2-7; TRBD2 aligns across 10 bases. The germline V gene encodes CDR1 MDHEN and CDR2 SYDVKM. The length of the CDR3 is 15 residues. V lost 6 bases, J lost 2 bases, and 7 bases stayed unmatched. The CDR3 DNA reads TGTGCCAGCAGAATAACTAGCGGGAAAGCCTACGAGCAGTACTTC. As protein: CASRITSGKAYEQYF.

The rearrangement joins TRBV7-9 to TRBJ1-5; 8 bases fit TRBD1. The trim removed 3 bases at V and 7 bases at J, leaving 5 bases unmatched. From germline, CDR1 is SEHNR and CDR2 FQNEAQ (reference sequence). CDR3 length equals 14 residues. CDR3 region: CASSFGTGEQPQHF. In DNA form, the CDR3 reads TGTGCCAGCAGCTTCGGGACAGGAGAACAGCCCCAGCATTTT.

The chain uses TRBV19 and TRBJ2-7, with TRBD1 matching over 9 bases. With V trimmed by 9 bases and J by 3 bases, 9 bases remained unmatched. CDR3 size: 14 residues. The germline CDR1 and CDR2 sequences are LNHDA and SQIVND (reference sequence). The CDR3: CASMGTGNVYEQYF. In DNA, the CDR3 is TGTGCCAGCATGGGGACAGGGAATGTCTACGAGCAGTACTTC. The full variable domain, completed using reference TRBV19 and TRBJ2-7, is DGGITQSPKYLFRKEGQNVTLSCEQNLNHDAMYWYRQDPGQGLRLIYYSQIVNDFQKGDIAEGYSVSREKKESFPLTVTSAQKNPTAFYLCASMGTGNVYEQYFGPGTRLTVT.

This clone appeared a single time. The chain has TRBV6-1 and TRBJ1-2, with D perhaps matching TRBD1 (5 bases). Germline V gene lookup returns CDR1 MNHNS and CDR2 SASEGT. The V gene lost 8 bases and the J gene lost 4 bases, with 17 bases spanning the gap. CDR3 length equals 14 residues. The CDR3 reads CASGLQDISYGYTF. The CDR3 bases are TGTGCCAGCGGCCTACAGGACATCAGCTATGGCTACACCTTC.

The V and J genes are TRBV18 and TRBJ1-3, with TRBD1 as a possible D gene (5 bases). This CDR3 contains 15 residues. V was clipped by 2 bases and J by 1 base, with 9 bases between them. The V gene's germline CDR1 is KGHSH and CDR2 LQKENI. CDR3 sequence: CASSPSRGSGNTIYF. DNA of the CDR3: TGTGCCAGCTCACCAAGTCGGGGGTCTGGAAACACCATATATTTT. The full variable domain, its missing parts supplied by reference TRBV18 and TRBJ1-3, is NAGVMQNPRHLVRRRGQEARLRCSPMKGHSHVYWYRQLPEEGLKFMVYLQKENIIDESGMPKERFSAEFPKEGPSILRIQQVVRGDSAAYFCASSPSRGSGNTIYFGEGSWLTVV.

V usage is TRBV2 and J usage is TRBJ1-5; D is uncertain. V dropped 7 bases and J dropped 0 bases, with 16 bases sitting between them. Germline V CDR1 and CDR2: SNHLY, FYNNEI. This CDR3 spans 16 amino acids. The CDR3 protein is CASTRSGSYSNQPQHF. CDR3 DNA: TGTGCCAGCACCCGGAGCGGTTCGTATAGCAATCAGCCCCAGCATTTT.

With regard to this clone: The sample carries other DNA sequences with the same CDR3. V and J are TRBV19 and TRBJ2-7; a weak D match, TRBD1 (5 bases). The CDR3 totals 13 residues. The V and J ends lost 5 bases and 2 bases respectively, with 10 bases between them. Germline lookup yields CDR1 LNHDA and CDR2 SQIVND (reference sequence). CDR3 in DNA: TGTGCCAGTAGTCCGCAGGGCGCCTACGAGCAGTACTTC. Protein sequence: CASSPQGAYEQYF.

About this clone itself: The same CDR3 can be traced to other DNA sequences in this sample. The gene calls are TRBV6-5 and TRBJ2-7, with no clear D. The CDR3 is 13 amino acids. CDR1 is MNHEY and CDR2 is SVGAGI in the germline V gene. V was trimmed by 6 bases and J by 0 bases, leaving 9 bases between them. CDR3 bases: TGTGCCAGCAGCCCGTCGGGCTCCTACGAGCAGTACTTC. Translating it yields CASSPSGSYEQYF.

The CDR3 spells CSVGGAQEQPQHF. Written as DNA, the CDR3 is TGCAGCGTTGGCGGGGCCCAAGAACAGCCCCAGCATTTT. V gene TRBV29-1 combines with J gene TRBJ1-5; TRBD1 is a possible D gene (5 bases). CDR1 SQVTM and CDR2 ANQGSEA come from the germline V gene. The CDR3 is 13 residues long. Trimming removed 4 bases from V and 7 bases from J, with 14 bases in between.

In DNA form, the CDR3 reads TGTGCCAGCAGAAGCGGGGCTGGAAACACCATATATTTT. Translating it yields CASRSGAGNTIYF. The chain employs TRBV6-5 and TRBJ1-3; D remains ambiguous. Looked up from germline, CDR1 is MNHEY and CDR2 is SVGAGI. The CDR3 has 13 amino acids. V was cut by 6 bases and J by 2 bases, with 8 bases left in between.

The chain combines TRBV6-6 with TRBJ1-1; unclear D gene. Trimming took 7 bases from V and 0 from J, leaving 12 bases between them. The germline V gene has CDR1 MNHNY and CDR2 SVGAGI (reference sequence). The CDR3 runs 14 residues. The CDR3, as DNA: TGTGCCAGCAACTTAGCGGCCATGAACACTGAAGCTTTCTTT. Encoded protein: CASNLAAMNTEAFF.

J is TRBJ2-1 and V is TRBV2; the D is unclear. This CDR3 comprises 11 residues. Germline lookup yields CDR1 SNHLY and CDR2 FYNNEI. Trimming stripped 5 bases from V and 8 bases from J, with 7 bases between. The CDR3, as DNA: TGTGCCAGCAGTATTCTCCATGAGCAGTTCTTC. Amino acids: CASSILHEQFF.

The chain is built from TRBV5-1 and TRBJ1-4; 11 bases align to TRBD1. Trimming at V came to 4 bases and at J to 7 bases, leaving 3 bases not matched to a gene. Germline V gene data show CDR1 as SGHRS and CDR2 as YFSETQ. This CDR3 is built from 14 residues. CDR3 loop: CASSKGQGVEKLFF. CDR3 DNA sequence: TGCGCCAGCAGCAAGGGACAGGGGGTTGAAAAACTGTTTTTT.

V gene TRBV28 combines with J gene TRBJ1-4; tentatively, D is TRBD1 (5 bases). Germline CDR1 and CDR2: MDHEN and SYDVKM. V lost 3 bases and J 7 bases, leaving 15 bases between the germline ends. This CDR3 is 15 amino acids long. The CDR3 protein is CASSLIQGLAEKLFF. As DNA, the CDR3 is TGTGCCAGCAGTTTGATCCAGGGACTTGCTGAAAAACTGTTTTTT.

This chain uses TRBV5-1 with TRBJ2-7; 11 bases are a match to TRBD2. Germline CDR1 reads SGHRS; CDR2 reads YFSETQ. After removal of 4 bases from V and 0 bases from J, the junction contained 6 bases not matched to a gene. The CDR3 is 16 amino acids. The CDR3 region is CASSPGLADYSYEQYF. The CDR3 coding sequence is TGCGCCAGCAGCCCGGGACTAGCGGACTACTCCTACGAGCAGTACTTC.

This chain joins TRBV5-4 and TRBJ1-1; 7 bases are a match to TRBD1. The length of the CDR3 is 14 residues. CDR1 is SGHNT, CDR2 YYREEE, per germline (reference sequence). Trimming cost V 8 bases and J 1 base; bases outside gene matches: 8. CDR3 sequence (DNA): TGTGCCAGTAATAACAGGGGACCGAACACTGAAGCTTTCTTT. Amino acids: CASNNRGPNTEAFF.

V usage is TRBV11-3 and J usage is TRBJ2-5, with a possible D match to TRBD2 (6 bases). Per germline, CDR1 SGHNT and CDR2 YENEEA. The CDR3 spans 14 residues. V lost 5 bases, J lost 3 bases, and 13 bases lay in between. In DNA form, the CDR3 reads TGTGCCAGCAGCCCTCTTGGAGGGGAAGAGACCCAGTACTTC. As protein: CASSPLGGEETQYF.

The chain uses TRBV6-5 and TRBJ2-1; tentatively, D is TRBD1 (6 bases). The CDR3 has 15 amino acids. Germline-derived CDR1 and CDR2 are MNHEY and SVGAGI. Trimming left V 4 bases short and J 6 bases short, with 16 bases between. CDR3 sequence reads: CASSSQGLSSNEQFF. CDR3 nucleotides: TGTGCCAGCAGTTCACAGGGCCTAAGTTCCAATGAGCAGTTCTTC.

CDR3 DNA: TGTGCCAGCATGGCGGGAGGCGGCAATGAGCAGTTCTTC. It codes for CASMAGGGNEQFF. The rearrangement joins TRBV7-2 to TRBJ2-1; 8 bases are a match to TRBD2. Germline assignment: CDR1 SGHTA and CDR2 FQGNSA. The CDR3 contains 13 residues. The ends lost 7 bases at V and 6 bases at J; junction bases unmatched: 5.

In this sample, this clone turned up once. The chain carries TRBV7-8 and TRBJ2-5; 8 bases line up with TRBD1. The germline CDR1 and CDR2 sequences are SGHVS and FQNEAQ. The trim removed 6 bases at V and 3 bases at J, leaving 6 bases unmatched. CDR3 length: 14 residues. CDR3 sequence: CASSSDRAKETQYF. The CDR3 nucleotides are TGTGCCAGCAGTTCGGACAGGGCAAAAGAGACCCAGTACTTC.

This chain links TRBV30 with TRBJ2-1, with 9 bases fitting TRBD2. The CDR3 is made up of 14 amino acids. The germline gives CDR1 GTSNPN, CDR2 SVGIG (reference sequence). Unmatched junction bases numbered 13, after V lost 4 bases and J lost 12 bases. The CDR3 bases are TGTGCCTGGAAGGCTAGCGGGGCCCAAAAGGGGCAGTTCTTC. As protein: CAWKASGAQKGQFF.

The chain combines TRBV5-1 with TRBJ2-7; D perhaps matches TRBD1 (6 bases). This CDR3 has 14 amino acids. Trimming stripped 2 bases from V and 5 bases from J, with 14 bases between. Germline CDR1 SGHRS, CDR2 YFSETQ. CDR3 loop: CASSFITGFNEQYF. CDR3 DNA sequence: TGCGCCAGCAGCTTCATAACAGGGTTTAACGAGCAGTACTTC. The full variable domain, rest sourced from reference TRBV5-1 and TRBJ2-7, is KAGVTQTPRYLIKTRGQQVTLSCSPISGHRSVSWYQQTPGQGLQFLFEYFSETQRNKGNFPGRFSGRQFSNSRSEMNVSTLELGDSALYLCASSFITGFNEQYFGPGTRLTVT.

The V and J genes are TRBV9 and TRBJ2-3; 9 nucleotides line up with TRBD2. J was trimmed by 0 bases and V by 3 bases; bases with no gene match: 8. The CDR3 sequence is 17 residues long. Germline lookup yields CDR1 SGDLS and CDR2 YYNGEE. CDR3 coding DNA: TGTGCCAGCAGCGCTTCCGGACTAGCGACAAGCACAGATACGCAGTATTTT. It encodes CASSASGLATSTDTQYF.

Turning to this clone: A read error may produce the germline difference seen at one junction end. This chain connects TRBV7-9 to TRBJ2-1; the match to TRBD2 covers 7 bases. There are 17 residues in the CDR3. CDR1 is SEHNR and CDR2 is FQNEAQ in the germline V gene (reference sequence). The CDR3 DNA is TGTTCCAGCAGCCTCCCCCAAGCGGGAAGCTCCTACAATGAGCAGTTCTTC. Protein sequence: CSSSLPQAGSSYNEQFF.